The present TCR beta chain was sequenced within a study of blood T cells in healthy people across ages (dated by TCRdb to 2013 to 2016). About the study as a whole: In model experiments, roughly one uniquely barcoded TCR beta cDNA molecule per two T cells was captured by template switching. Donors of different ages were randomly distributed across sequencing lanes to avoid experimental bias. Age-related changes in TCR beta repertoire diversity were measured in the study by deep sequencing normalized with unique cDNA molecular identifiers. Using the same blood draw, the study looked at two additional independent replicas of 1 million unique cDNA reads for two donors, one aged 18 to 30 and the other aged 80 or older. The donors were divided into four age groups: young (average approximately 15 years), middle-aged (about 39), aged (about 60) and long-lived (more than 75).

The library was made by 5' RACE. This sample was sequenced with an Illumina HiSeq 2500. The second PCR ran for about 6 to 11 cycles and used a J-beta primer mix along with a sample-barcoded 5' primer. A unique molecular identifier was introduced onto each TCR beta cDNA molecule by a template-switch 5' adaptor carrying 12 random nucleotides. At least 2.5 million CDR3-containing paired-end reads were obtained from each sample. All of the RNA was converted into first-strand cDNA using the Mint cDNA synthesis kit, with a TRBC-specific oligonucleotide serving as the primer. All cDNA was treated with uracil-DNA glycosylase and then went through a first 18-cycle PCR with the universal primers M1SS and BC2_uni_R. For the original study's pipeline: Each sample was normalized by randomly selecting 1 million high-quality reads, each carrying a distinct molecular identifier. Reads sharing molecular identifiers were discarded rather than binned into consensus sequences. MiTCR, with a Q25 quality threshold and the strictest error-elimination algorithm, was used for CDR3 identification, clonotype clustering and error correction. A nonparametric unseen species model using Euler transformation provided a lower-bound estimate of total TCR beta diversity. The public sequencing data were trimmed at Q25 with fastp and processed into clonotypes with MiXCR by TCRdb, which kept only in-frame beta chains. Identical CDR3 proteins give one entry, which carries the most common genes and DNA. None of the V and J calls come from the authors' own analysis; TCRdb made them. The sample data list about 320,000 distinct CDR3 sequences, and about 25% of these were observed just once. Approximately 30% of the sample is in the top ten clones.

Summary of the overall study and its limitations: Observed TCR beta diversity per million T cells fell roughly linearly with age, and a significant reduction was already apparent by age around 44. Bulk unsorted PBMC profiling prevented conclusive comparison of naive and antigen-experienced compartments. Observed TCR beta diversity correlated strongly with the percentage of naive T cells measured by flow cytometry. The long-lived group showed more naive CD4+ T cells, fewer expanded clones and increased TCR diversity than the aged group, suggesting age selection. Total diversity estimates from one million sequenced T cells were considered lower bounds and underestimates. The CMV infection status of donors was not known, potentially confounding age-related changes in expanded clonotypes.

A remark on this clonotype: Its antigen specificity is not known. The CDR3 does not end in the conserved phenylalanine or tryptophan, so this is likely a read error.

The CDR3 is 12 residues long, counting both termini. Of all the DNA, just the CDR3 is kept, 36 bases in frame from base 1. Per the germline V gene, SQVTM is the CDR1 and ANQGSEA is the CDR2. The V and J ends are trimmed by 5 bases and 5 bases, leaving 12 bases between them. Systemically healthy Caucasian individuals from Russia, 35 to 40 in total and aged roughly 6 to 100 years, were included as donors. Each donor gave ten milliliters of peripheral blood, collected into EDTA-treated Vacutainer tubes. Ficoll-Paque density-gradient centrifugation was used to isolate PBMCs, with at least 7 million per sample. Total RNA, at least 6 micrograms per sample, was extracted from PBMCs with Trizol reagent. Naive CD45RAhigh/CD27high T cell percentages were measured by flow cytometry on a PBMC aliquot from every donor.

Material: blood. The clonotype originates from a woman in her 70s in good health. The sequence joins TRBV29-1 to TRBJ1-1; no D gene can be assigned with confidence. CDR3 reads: CSVPHPGTEAFI. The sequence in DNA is TGCAGCGTTCCCCACCCCGGAACTGAAGCTTTCATT.